This T cell receptor beta chain originates from a study of blood T cell repertoires in COVID-19 (dated by TCRdb to about 2020). In terms of the full investigation: Samples covering the acute and convalescent phases of COVID-19 were provided by collaborators in the United States, Italy and Spain. Samples came from the ongoing ImmuneRACE study (first 160 participants) plus 1,254 subjects from 6 global collaborators. The dataset comprised deeply sampled blood TCRbeta repertoires from subjects exposed to, actively infected with, or recovered from COVID-19. The repertoires were released in a freely available public database meant as a resource for research on the immune response to SARS-CoV-2. A de-identified subject ID, COVID-19 status, age in years and sex were almost always included in the sample metadata. Where available, HLA class I and class II types were obtained from metadata supplied by the sample provider rather than from assay-based typing. The prospective study material was composed of cDNA or gDNA derived from T cells, B-cell-depleted T cells, or PBMCs.

CDR1 and CDR2 are drawn from the germline V gene: MNHEY, SVGAGI. V sheds 0 bases and J sheds 4 bases, leaving 7 bases between their ends. From cysteine to phenylalanine, the CDR3 is 14 amino acids long. Just the 42-base CDR3 DNA is kept, in frame starting at base 1. What the authors observed across the whole study: The amount of clinical and demographic metadata varied by source and participant and was provided uncurated.

Samples from volunteer blood donors who had recovered from COVID-19 were contributed by a second Seattle source. The collaborating institutions used their own protocols to collect whole blood in K2EDTA tubes. For TCRbeta analysis, collaborators shipped samples in one of three forms: frozen whole blood, isolated PBMCs, or DNA extracted from either of those sample types. Worth noting for this clone: Its antigen is not yet known. Qualities for individual bases were not recorded, and no much larger clone is one base off.

The immunoSEQ Assay, a bias-controlled multiplex PCR, was used to amplify TCRbeta CDR3 regions from genomic DNA. On the authors' methods: Nucleated cell counts per sample were estimated from amplification of reference gene primers within the assay. To quantify the absolute abundance of each unique TCRbeta CDR3 rearrangement, sequence reads were collapsed and filtered. For each sample, productive Simpson clonality was calculated as the square root of Simpson's diversity index over productive rearrangements. In its TCRdb copy, this immuneACCESS table keeps in-frame sequences only and misses some clones. Where compared with another copy, unresolved V genes explain less than half of these, and the others have no known cause. That table gives V, J and clone size, and the DNA gave D and trimming. Counted in this sample were some 300,000 clones; around 89% of them appeared once. The ten largest clones add up to just under 7% of the sample.

The receptor's source is a woman between 25 and 40 years old who had recovered from COVID-19. The sequenced material came from peripheral blood. The chain employs TRBV6-5 and TRBJ2-1; confidence is insufficient to name the D gene. In nucleotides, the sequence is TGTGCCAGCAGTTACTCGATCGGGTACAATGAGCAGTTCTTC. This is translated as CASSYSIGYNEQFF.